The entry that follows covers one T cell receptor beta chain sequence. TCRdb called the 5' RACE reads again in MiXCR, with one record for every CDR3 protein. This sample carries about 300,000 distinct CDR3 sequences, roughly 8.7% of them seen once, and the ten largest clones take about 3%. This specimen comes from a study of T cells after yellow fever vaccination. The CDR3 sequence is 13 residues long. The germline V and J ends were trimmed by 4 bases and 7 bases, with 11 bases remaining between them. The sequenced sample was CD4+ T cells sorted from PBMCs, obtained 5 days after the yellow fever booster vaccination. The gene calls are TRBV12-3 or TRBV12-4 and TRBJ1-5; D not resolved. This sequence was found in a man younger than 35 who received the YFV17D yellow fever vaccine. The CDR3 sequence: CASSSGGIQPQHF. The CDR3 DNA is TGTGCCAGCAGTTCGGGCGGAATACAGCCCCAGCATTTT.